This TCR beta chain comes out of a study of T cells in Graves' hyperthyroidism and ophthalmopathy. Study findings and constraints: Most thyroid clonotypes expanded above 0.001 appeared in blood too.

Patients between 18 and 65 years old had hyperthyroidism, newly diagnosed and lasting under 2 months. This clonotype appeared many times. Its target is unknown. From RNA transcripts, TCR beta CDR3 regions were amplified. TCR CDR3 regions were first amplified by RT-PCR with HTBI primers. TCRdb independently ran MiXCR on the multiplex PCR reads; one entry per CDR3 protein. The sample holds around 260,000 distinct CDR3 sequences, 25% to 30% seen once. Germline CDR1 reads WSHSY; CDR2 reads SAAADI. Trimming left V 8 bases short and J 1 base short, with 17 bases between. This CDR3 has 15 amino acids. The V and J genes are TRBV10-2 and TRBJ1-1, with D perhaps matching TRBD1 (6 bases). The sequence was collected from a man aged 35 to 55 with Graves' hyperthyroidism that later progressed to Graves' ophthalmopathy. Sequenced: blood. The CDR3 loop reads CASQATGQTNTEAFF. The DNA for the CDR3 is TGCGCCAGCCAGGCTACCGGACAGACGAACACTGAAGCTTTCTTT.